This TCR beta chain was sequenced during a study of T cells of healthy individuals. CDR3 size: 13 residues. Germline V CDR1 and CDR2: SGHRS, YFSETQ. Deletions cut 4 bases from V and 4 bases from J, with 11 bases between. This clonotype has only a few counts. MiXCR was run by TCRdb on the 5' RACE reads, yielding one entry per CDR3 protein. The sample lists around 63,000 distinct CDR3 sequences, around 15% occurring once. The chain joins TRBV5-1 to TRBJ1-2; unclear D gene. The origin of this receptor is a human donor in good health. CDR3 DNA sequence: TGCGCCAGCAGCCCAGGACCGACCTATGGCTACACCTTC. Protein product: CASSPGPTYGYTF.